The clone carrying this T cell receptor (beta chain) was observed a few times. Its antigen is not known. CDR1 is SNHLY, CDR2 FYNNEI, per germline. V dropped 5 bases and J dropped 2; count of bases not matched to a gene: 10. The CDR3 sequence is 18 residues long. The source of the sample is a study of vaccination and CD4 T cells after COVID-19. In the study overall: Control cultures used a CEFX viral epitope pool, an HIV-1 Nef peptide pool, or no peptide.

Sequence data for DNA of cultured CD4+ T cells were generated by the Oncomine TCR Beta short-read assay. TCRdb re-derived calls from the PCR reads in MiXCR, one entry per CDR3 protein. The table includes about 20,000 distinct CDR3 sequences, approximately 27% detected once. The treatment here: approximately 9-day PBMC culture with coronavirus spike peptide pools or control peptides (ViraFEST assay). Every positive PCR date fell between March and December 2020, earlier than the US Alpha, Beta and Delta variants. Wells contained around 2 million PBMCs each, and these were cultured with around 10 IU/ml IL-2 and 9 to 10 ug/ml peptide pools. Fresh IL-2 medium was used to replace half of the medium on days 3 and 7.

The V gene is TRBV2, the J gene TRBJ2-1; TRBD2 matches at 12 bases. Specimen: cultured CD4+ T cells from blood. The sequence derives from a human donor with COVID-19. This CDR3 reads CASSSLAGGLGPYNEQFF. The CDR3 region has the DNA TGTGCCAGCAGTTCACTAGCGGGGGGTTTGGGGCCCTACAATGAGCAGTTCTTC.